This passage covers 22 T cell receptor beta chains from one sample sequenced in a study of T-cell reconstitution after alpha-beta-depleted transplantation in children. The authors prepared the TCRbeta library with unique molecular identifiers. Using its own MiXCR run on the PCR reads, TCRdb lists one record per CDR3 protein. The table includes some 140,000 distinct CDR3 sequences, roughly 9% detected once. The source was PBMCs, mostly from graft donor cells, collected 180 days after TCRalphabeta/CD19-depleted stem cell transplant. The receptors were gathered from a girl less than two years old who had a stem cell transplant for combined immunodeficiency, so the T cells may come from the graft donor.

The chain links TRBV1 to TRBJ1-5; the table's TRBD1 call for D was not verified on the DNA. TRBV1 is termed a pseudogene. The CDR3 has 16 amino acids. The CDR3 loop reads CTSSQDQGHSNQPQHF. For the CDR3, the DNA is TGCACCAGCAGCCAAGATCAGGGGCATAGCAATCAGCCCCAGCATTTT.

The rearrangement uses TRBV7-9 and TRBJ2-3, with TRBD2 as a possible D gene (5 bases). CDR1 and CDR2 (germline): SEHNR, FQNEAQ (reference sequence). This CDR3 has 15 residues. Trimming cost V 4 bases and J 1 base, with 12 bases left between them. The CDR3 sequence: CASSSPLLGTDTQYF. In DNA, the CDR3 is TGTGCCAGCAGCTCGCCGTTACTAGGCACAGATACGCAGTATTTT.

In this sample, this clonotype turned up a few times. This sequence joins TRBV15 and TRBJ2-2; D gene unclear. This CDR3 has 13 amino acids. Trimming removed 2 bases at V and 6 bases at J, with 7 bases between. Germline V gene lookup returns CDR1 LNHNV and CDR2 YYDKDF (reference sequence). The chain's CDR3 is CATSRSGAGELFF. CDR3 sequence (DNA): TGTGCCACCAGCAGATCGGGTGCCGGGGAGCTGTTTTTT.

The rearrangement uses TRBV7-3 and TRBJ2-3; the D gene is possibly TRBD2 (7 bases). V lost 1 base to trimming and J lost 4 bases, with 18 bases between them. The CDR3 loop spans 17 amino acids. Germline assignment: CDR1 SGHTA and CDR2 FQGTGA. CDR3: CASSLKGGGPQADTQYF. In DNA form, the CDR3 reads TGTGCCAGCAGCTTAAAGGGGGGGGGGCCTCAGGCAGATACGCAGTATTTT.

In this sample, this clonotype turned up a few times. The CDR3 DNA follows: TGCGCCAGCAGCCAAGACAGGGGGGAGATGGAGACCCAGTACTTC. Its protein product is CASSQDRGEMETQYF. V usage is TRBV4-3 and J usage is TRBJ2-5; D perhaps matches TRBD1 (7 bases). The V end was cut by 0 bases, the J end by 5 bases, with 13 bases between. Germline values: CDR1 LGHNA, CDR2 YSLEER. This CDR3 contains 15 residues.

This clonotype showed up just a few times. The V and J genes are TRBV27 and TRBJ2-7; 8 positions agree with TRBD1. Germline lookup yields CDR1 MNHEY and CDR2 SMNVEV (reference sequence). V was pared by 3 bases and J by 4 bases, with 8 bases of the junction left unmatched. The CDR3 extends over 15 amino acids. The CDR3 DNA reads TGTGCCAGCAGTTTTTTTCCTGGACAGGGTTACGAGCAGTACTTC. Translation gives CASSFFPGQGYEQYF.

In its sample, this clonotype was seen a few times. A read error may be the cause here, since a much bigger clone is one base away. This rearrangement joins TRBV20-1 to TRBJ2-3; the D gene is possibly TRBD2 (5 bases). This CDR3 is built from 13 residues. Trimming removed 3 bases at V and 0 bases at J, with 7 bases between. Germline values: CDR1 DFQATT, CDR2 SNEGSKA (reference sequence). The CDR3 loop is CSARRASTDTQYF. CDR3 in DNA: TGCAGTGCTAGGAGGGCTAGCACAGATACGCAGTATTTT.

The chain has TRBV20-1 and TRBJ1-5; maybe TRBD1 (6 bases). This CDR3 is built from 14 residues. CDR1 is DFQATT and CDR2 is SNEGSKA in the germline V gene (reference sequence). V was cut by 0 bases and J by 5 bases, with 11 bases left in between. CDR3 amino acids: CSARDPGVDQPQHF. The CDR3 nucleotides are TGCAGTGCTAGAGATCCAGGGGTAGATCAGCCCCAGCATTTT.

This clonotype has more than one count but fewer than ten. The J gene is TRBJ2-1, the V gene TRBV5-6; 9 bases match TRBD2. The CDR3 is made up of 15 amino acids. CDR1 is SGHDT, CDR2 YYEEEE, per germline. V shed 5 bases, J shed 4 bases, and the junction held 7 bases outside the gene matches. This CDR3 is CASSSGTSPYNEQFF. DNA of the CDR3: TGTGCCAGCAGTTCCGGGACTAGCCCGTACAATGAGCAGTTCTTC.

This chain connects TRBV7-9 to TRBJ2-1; possible D gene TRBD1, 6 bases. The V and J ends lost 6 bases and 6 bases respectively, with 18 bases between them. Germline CDR1 and CDR2: SEHNR and FQNEAQ (reference sequence). CDR3 size: 15 residues. The CDR3 region has the DNA TGTGCCAGCAGAGGGGGACACGACACGGGCAATGAGCAGTTCTTC. Translation gives CASRGGHDTGNEQFF.

This clonotype was counted at least ten times. The chain recombines TRBV15 with TRBJ1-2; D is undetermined. V dropped 0 bases and J dropped 8 bases, with 13 bases sitting between them. This CDR3 is built from 14 residues. CDR1 is LNHNV and CDR2 is YYDKDF in the germline V gene (reference sequence). Written as DNA, the CDR3 is TGTGCCACCAGCAGAGAAGAGACCATGGAGGGCTACACCTTC. Translation gives CATSREETMEGYTF.

This clonotype was detected a few times. CDR3 sequence: CASSRLAGADLETQYF. The CDR3 DNA reads as TGTGCCAGTAGTAGGCTAGCGGGGGCGGATTTGGAGACCCAGTACTTC. The rearrangement uses TRBV19 and TRBJ2-5; 10 bases are shared with TRBD2. The germline gives CDR1 LNHDA, CDR2 SQIVND (reference sequence). With 4 bases clipped from V and 5 bases from J, the junction kept 10 bases outside the gene matches. CDR3 length equals 16 residues. The full variable domain, in which reference TRBV19 and TRBJ2-5 provide the parts outside the CDR3, is DGGITQSPKYLFRKEGQNVTLSCEQNLNHDAMYWYRQDPGQGLRLIYYSQIVNDFQKGDIAEGYSVSREKKESFPLTVTSAQKNPTAFYLCASSRLAGADLETQYFGPGTRLLVL.

The table lists this clonotype with a few counts. This rearrangement joins TRBV10-3 to TRBJ2-7; no reliable D call. CDR1 is ENHRY and CDR2 is SYGVKD in the germline V gene. The CDR3 has 12 amino acids. The V end lost 2 bases, the J end lost 6 bases, and 8 bases lay between the germline ends. The chain's CDR3 is CAISETALEQYF. CDR3 nucleotide sequence: TGTGCCATCAGTGAGACAGCTCTCGAGCAGTACTTC.

The chain joins TRBV19 to TRBJ2-7; tentative D call: TRBD2 (5 bases). CDR1 and CDR2 from the germline V gene are LNHDA and SQIVND (reference sequence). The CDR3 contains 15 residues. V was shortened by 5 bases and J by 1 base, with 15 bases between the two germline ends. CDR3 bases: TGTGCCAGTAGTGCCAACAGCGGCCCTTCCTACGAGCAGTACTTC. Translated, it gives CASSANSGPSYEQYF.

This clonotype was found many times. The chain employs TRBV5-1 and TRBJ2-2; 7 bases match TRBD1. Trimming cost V 0 bases and J 4 bases; bases outside gene matches: 6. This CDR3 is 16 amino acids long. CDR1 and CDR2 from the germline V gene are SGHRS and YFSETQ. The CDR3 bases are TGCGCCAGCAGCTTGGTAGGGGGCGCAAGCACCGGGGAGCTGTTTTTT. This gives the protein CASSLVGGASTGELFF.

J is TRBJ2-3 and V is TRBV11-2, with TRBD2 matching 13 bases. The CDR3 is 15 residues long. J was trimmed by 8 bases and V by 5 bases; bases with no gene match: 7. CDR1 and CDR2 (germline): SGHAT, FQNNGV. The CDR3 DNA reads TGTGCCAGCAGCCTGACTAGCGGGGGGACCGGTACGCAGTATTTT. Encoded protein: CASSLTSGGTGTQYF.

The V gene is TRBV4-3, the J gene TRBJ1-4; 7 nucleotides agree with TRBD1. CDR1 and CDR2 (germline): LGHNA, YSLEER. The V gene end was trimmed by 0 bases and the J gene end by 12 bases; junction bases not matched to a gene: 13. The CDR3 is made up of 16 amino acids. CDR3 sequence reads: CASSQEGTGAHGELFF. The CDR3, as DNA: TGCGCCAGCAGCCAAGAAGGCACAGGGGCCCATGGGGAACTGTTTTTT.

This rearrangement joins TRBV20-1 to TRBJ2-1; 14 bases map to TRBD2. V gave up 3 bases and J gave up 9 bases; unmatched junction bases: 4. CDR1 DFQATT and CDR2 SNEGSKA come from the germline V gene (reference sequence). This CDR3 region has 14 residues. CDR3 region: CSARGLAGEGEQFF. CDR3 DNA sequence: TGCAGTGCTAGGGGACTAGCGGGAGAAGGTGAGCAGTTCTTC.

This clonotype was detected a few times. The chain couples TRBV6-2 or TRBV6-3 to TRBJ1-1, with 8 nucleotides matching TRBD1. The CDR3 consists of 15 residues. Per germline, CDR1 MNHEY and CDR2 SVGEGT. V trimming: 4 bases; J trimming: 5 bases; junction bases outside the gene matches: 9. The CDR3 region is CASSSRTGGWTEAFF. The CDR3 DNA is TGTGCCAGCAGTTCACGCACAGGGGGTTGGACTGAAGCTTTCTTT.

The chain is built from TRBV4-3 and TRBJ2-1; unclear D gene. V lost 3 bases, J lost 2 bases, and 8 bases lay in between. The germline CDR1 and CDR2 sequences are LGHNA and YSLEER. The CDR3 totals 14 residues. CDR3 loop: CASSHDLAYNEQFF. In DNA form, the CDR3 reads TGCGCCAGCAGCCACGATTTGGCCTACAATGAGCAGTTCTTC.

V usage is TRBV6-2 or TRBV6-3 and J usage is TRBJ2-1; D unresolved. The CDR3 spans 15 residues. V gave up 0 bases and J gave up 5 bases, with 11 bases separating them. In germline, CDR1 is MNHEY, CDR2 SVGEGT. DNA for the CDR3: TGTGCCAGCAGTTACTCGAGTAGCCGCCACAATGAGCAGTTCTTC. Residues: CASSYSSSRHNEQFF.

This clonotype was observed a few times. The rearrangement joins TRBV7-2 to TRBJ2-5; 7 bases agree with TRBD1. Germline V CDR1 and CDR2: SGHTA, FQGNSA. V shed 2 bases and J 5 bases; nucleotides not matched to a gene: 11. The CDR3 is 16 residues long. In DNA, the CDR3 is TGTGCCAGCAGCTTAAGGCCAGGGGGTTTTGGGGAGACCCAGTACTTC. It encodes CASSLRPGGFGETQYF.